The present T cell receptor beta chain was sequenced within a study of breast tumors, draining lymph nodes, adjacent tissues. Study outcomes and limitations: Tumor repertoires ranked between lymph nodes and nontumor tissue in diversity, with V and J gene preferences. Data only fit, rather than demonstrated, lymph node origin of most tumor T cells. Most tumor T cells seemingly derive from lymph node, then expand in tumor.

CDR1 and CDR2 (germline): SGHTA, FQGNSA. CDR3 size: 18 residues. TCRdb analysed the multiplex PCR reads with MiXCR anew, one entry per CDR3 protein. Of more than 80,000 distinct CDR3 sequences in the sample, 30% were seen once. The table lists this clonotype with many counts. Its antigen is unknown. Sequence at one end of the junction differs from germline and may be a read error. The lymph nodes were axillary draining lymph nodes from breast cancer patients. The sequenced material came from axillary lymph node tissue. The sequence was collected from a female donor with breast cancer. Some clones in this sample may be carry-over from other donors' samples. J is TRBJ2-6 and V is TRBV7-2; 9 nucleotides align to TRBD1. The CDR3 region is CASSVAGTGYSGANVLTF. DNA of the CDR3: TGTGCCAGCAGCGTAGCCGGGACAGGGTACTCTGGGGCCAACGTCCTGACTTTC.